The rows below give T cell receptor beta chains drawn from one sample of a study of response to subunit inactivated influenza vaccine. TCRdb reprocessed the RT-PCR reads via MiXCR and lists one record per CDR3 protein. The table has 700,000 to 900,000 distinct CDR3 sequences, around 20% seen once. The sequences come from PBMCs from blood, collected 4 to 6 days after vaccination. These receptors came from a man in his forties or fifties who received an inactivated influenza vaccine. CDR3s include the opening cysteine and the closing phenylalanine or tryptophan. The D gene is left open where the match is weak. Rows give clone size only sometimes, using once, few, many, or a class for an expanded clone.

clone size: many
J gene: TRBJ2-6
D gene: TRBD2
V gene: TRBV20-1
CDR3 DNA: TGCAGTGCTAGCGGGGGGTCCTCTGGGGCCAACGTCCTGACTTTC
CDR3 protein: CSASGGSSGANVLTF

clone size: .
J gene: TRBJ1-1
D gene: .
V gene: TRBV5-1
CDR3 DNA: TGCGCCAGCAGCGAGGGTGGGGGAATCACTGAAGCTTTCTTT
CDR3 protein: CASSEGGGITEAFF

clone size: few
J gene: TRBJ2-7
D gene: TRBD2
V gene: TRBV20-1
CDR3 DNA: TGCAGTGCTAGCCCGAAGGGACTAGCTTTTCTCTACGAGCAGTACTTC
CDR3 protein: CSASPKGLAFLYEQYF

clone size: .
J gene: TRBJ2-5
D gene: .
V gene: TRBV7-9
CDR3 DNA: TGTGCCAGCAGCTTGGACAACCAAGAGACCCAGTACTTC
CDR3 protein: CASSLDNQETQYF

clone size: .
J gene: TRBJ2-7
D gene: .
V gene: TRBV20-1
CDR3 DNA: TGCAGTGGGGTCGACTACGAGCAGTACTTC
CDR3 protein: CSGVDYEQYF

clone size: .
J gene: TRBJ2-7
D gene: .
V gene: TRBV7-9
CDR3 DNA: TGTGCCAGCAGCCCCTGGGAGAGCGACGAGCAGTACTTC
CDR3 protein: CASSPWESDEQYF

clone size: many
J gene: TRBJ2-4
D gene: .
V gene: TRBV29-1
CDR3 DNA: TGCAGCGTTCTACGGGGAAACATTCAGTACTTC
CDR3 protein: CSVLRGNIQYF

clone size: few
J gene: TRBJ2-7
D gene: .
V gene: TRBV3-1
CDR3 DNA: TGTGCCAGCAGCCAAGATCCAGGTCTCGAGCAGTACTTC
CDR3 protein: CASSQDPGLEQYF

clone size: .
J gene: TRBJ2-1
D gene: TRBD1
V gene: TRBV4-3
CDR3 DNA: TGCGCCAGCAGCCAAGATGCGACAGGGGCCTACAATGAGCAGTTCTTC
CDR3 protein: CASSQDATGAYNEQFF

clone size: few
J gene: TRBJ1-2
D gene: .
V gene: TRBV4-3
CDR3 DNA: TGCGCCAGCAGCCAAGGCCGGGACCCTCTATTATCTGGCTACACCTTC
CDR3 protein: CASSQGRDPLLSGYTF

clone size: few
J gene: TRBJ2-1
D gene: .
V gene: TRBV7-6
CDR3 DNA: TGTGCCAGCTCCCCGGGTGTGGTAGCGCGCCACACCAATGAGCAGTTCTTC
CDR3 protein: CASSPGVVARHTNEQFF

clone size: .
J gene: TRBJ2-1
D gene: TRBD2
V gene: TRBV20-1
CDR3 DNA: TGCAGTGCTAGGCCCCTCGGCGGGGGGGGCCATAACAATGAGCAGTTCTTC
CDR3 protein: CSARPLGGGGHNNEQFF

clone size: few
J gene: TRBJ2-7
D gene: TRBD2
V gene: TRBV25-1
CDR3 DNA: TGTGCCAGCAGTGGGGGGGGGTATTTCTACGAGCAGTACTTC
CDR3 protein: CASSGGGYFYEQYF

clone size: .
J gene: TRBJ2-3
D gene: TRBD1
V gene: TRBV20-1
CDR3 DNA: TGCAGTGCTAGAGATGGACAGGGGCCCGTAGATACGCAGTATTTT
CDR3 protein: CSARDGQGPVDTQYF

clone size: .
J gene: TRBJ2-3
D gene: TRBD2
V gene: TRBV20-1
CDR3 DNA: TGCAGTGGGACTAGCGGGGGGGATACGCAGTATTTT
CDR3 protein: CSGTSGGDTQYF

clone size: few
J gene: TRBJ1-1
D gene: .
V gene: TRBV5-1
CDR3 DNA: TGCGCCAGCAGCTTGGCGGGGCGGACGACTGAAGCTTTCTTT
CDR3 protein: CASSLAGRTTEAFF